Given below is one TCR beta chain in context. The target antigen is unknown. Germline CDR1 PRHDT, CDR2 FYEKMQ (reference sequence). With V trimmed by 6 bases and J by 4 bases, 9 bases remained unmatched. CDR3 size: 16 residues. The data originate from a study of cytomegalovirus exposure and HLA in healthy donors. Overall study results and limits: Investigators reported approximately 150 TCR beta chains as tied to cytomegalovirus. High specificity and sensitivity for cytomegalovirus status were reported for the classifier. Among TCR sequences, most were rare, though some public TCRs appeared in many donors.

The table came from immunoSEQ multiplex PCR; TCRdb's copy has only in-frame clones and leaves some out. This sample has 110,000 or so clones; roughly 95% occur once, and the top ten carry 0.67%. The rearrangement links TRBV13 to TRBJ2-2, with 9 bases lining up with TRBD2. Specimen: PBMCs. The receptor was isolated from a woman between 18 and 29 years old in good health and CMV-seronegative. CDR3 nucleotides: TGTGCCAGCAGTCTCAGCGGGGGGCCCACCACCGGGGAGCTGTTTTTT. Its protein is CASSLSGGPTTGELFF.